Following are 20 T cell receptor beta chains from one sample sequenced in a study of cytomegalovirus exposure and HLA in healthy donors. PCR involved 60 Vbeta and 13 Jbeta primers. Only in-frame clones appear in the TCRdb table, and some are missing; sequencing was by immunoSEQ multiplex PCR. The sample lists about 180,000 clones; around three quarters were seen once. Sequencing was performed on PBMCs. These TCRs come from a man aged 40-49 years in good health and CMV-seronegative.

In this sample, this clone turned up once. The genes are TRBV7-9 and TRBJ1-1; a weak D match, TRBD1 (6 bases). This CDR3 is built from 14 residues. Trimming cost V 2 bases and J 5 bases, with 12 bases left between them. The germline V gene has CDR1 SEHNR and CDR2 FQNEAQ (reference sequence). The CDR3 DNA reads TGTGCCAGCAGCTTAAATTGGCAGGGGACTGAAGCTTTCTTT. It encodes CASSLNWQGTEAFF.

The genes are TRBV7-6 and TRBJ1-4; D perhaps matches TRBD1 (5 bases). Trimming pared 4 bases from V and 0 bases from J, leaving 12 bases between. The CDR3 extends over 16 amino acids. The germline gives CDR1 SGHVS, CDR2 FNYEAQ. The CDR3 nucleotides are TGTGCCAGCAGCTCCAGTGACAGCCCAACTAATGAAAAACTGTTTTTT. Its protein is CASSSSDSPTNEKLFF.

This chain links TRBV30 with TRBJ1-1, with 8 nucleotides matching TRBD1. V was pared by 1 base and J by 5 bases, with 3 bases of the junction left unmatched. Germline V gives CDR1 GTSNPN, CDR2 SVGIG (reference sequence). The CDR3 length is 13 residues. Here the CDR3 DNA reads TGTGCCTGGAGTGCTACAGGGGGGACTGAAGCTTTCTTT. Its translation: CAWSATGGTEAFF.

The rearrangement uses TRBV27 and TRBJ2-1, with 10 bases aligning to TRBD2. Germline V lookup: CDR1 MNHEY, CDR2 SMNVEV (reference sequence). J gave up 0 bases and V 5 bases, and 4 bases lay outside the gene matches. The CDR3 consists of 16 residues. DNA for the CDR3: TGTGCCAGCAGTCGGAGCGGGGGGGCCTCCTACAATGAGCAGTTCTTC. This encodes CASSRSGGASYNEQFF.

This chain links TRBV5-1 with TRBJ2-7; D is possibly TRBD2 (7 bases). The CDR3 is made up of 15 amino acids. Germline V gives CDR1 SGHRS, CDR2 YFSETQ. The V gene lost 6 bases and the J gene lost 0 bases, with 16 bases spanning the gap. CDR3 sequence reads: CASTLGGANSYEQYF. In DNA form, the CDR3 reads TGCGCCAGCACCCTGGGGGGGGCGAACTCCTACGAGCAGTACTTC.

The chain combines TRBV6-1 with TRBJ2-3; 12 bases match TRBD2. This CDR3 contains 15 residues. Germline V CDR1 and CDR2: MNHNS, SASEGT. J lost 2 bases, V lost 4 bases, and 1 base had no gene match. The CDR3 spells CASSASGGATDTQYF. In DNA form, the CDR3 reads TGTGCCAGCAGTGCTAGCGGGGGGGCCACAGATACGCAGTATTTT.

CDR3: CASSRGTSLEQYF. Here the CDR3 DNA reads TGTGCCAGCAGCCGCGGGACTAGCCTCGAGCAGTACTTC. V and J are TRBV7-3 and TRBJ2-7, with 9 bases that match TRBD2. J gave up 6 bases and V 5 bases, and 5 bases lay outside the gene matches. Germline-derived CDR1 and CDR2 are SGHTA and FQGTGA. The CDR3 loop spans 13 amino acids.

V is TRBV7-2 and J is TRBJ2-7, with D possibly being TRBD2 (6 bases). The CDR3 runs 16 residues. Germline V CDR1 and CDR2: SGHTA, FQGNSA. V lost 4 bases to trimming and J lost 0 bases, with 16 bases between them. Written as DNA, the CDR3 is TGTGCCAGCAGCTCCGTAGGGCGGGAATACTCCTACGAGCAGTACTTC. This translates into CASSSVGREYSYEQYF.

This rearrangement joins TRBV4-1 to TRBJ2-1; 7 bases agree with TRBD2. The CDR3 runs to 15 residues. The V gene end was trimmed by 2 bases and the J gene end by 3 bases; junction bases not matched to a gene: 4. The germline V gene encodes CDR1 MGHRA and CDR2 YSYEKL. The CDR3 here is CASSQPGLRYNEQFF. CDR3 DNA sequence: TGCGCCAGCAGCCAACCGGGACTACGCTACAATGAGCAGTTCTTC.

The chain uses TRBV11-2 and TRBJ2-7; 8 nucleotides agree with TRBD1. CDR3 length: 16 amino acids. Looked up from germline, CDR1 is SGHAT and CDR2 is FQNNGV. Trimming took 5 bases from V and 5 from J; bases not matched to a gene: 14. CDR3 in amino acids: CASSRGGTGGRNEQYF. CDR3 coding DNA: TGTGCCAGCAGCCGTGGGGGTACAGGGGGAAGGAACGAGCAGTACTTC.

The J gene is TRBJ1-4, the V gene TRBV5-6; D unresolved. CDR1 is SGHDT, CDR2 YYEEEE, per germline. This CDR3 has 13 amino acids. V lost 4 bases, J lost 5 bases, and 9 bases lay in between. CDR3 amino acids: CASSPAGNEKLFF. For the CDR3, the DNA is TGTGCCAGCAGCCCGGCGGGGAATGAAAAACTGTTTTTT.

This chain joins TRBV23-1 and TRBJ1-1; D is undetermined. TRBV23-1 is known as an ORF, though its function is uncertain. The V and J ends lost 0 bases and 1 base respectively, with 9 bases between them. This CDR3 region has 15 residues. The CDR3 coding sequence is TGCGCCAGCAGTCAATCGGACGGGGAGAACACTGAAGCTTTCTTT. Protein sequence: CASSQSDGENTEAFF.

The chain is built from TRBV4-1 and TRBJ1-5; D may be TRBD1 (5 bases). The CDR3 contains 15 residues. With 1 base removed from V and 6 bases from J, the gap between germline ends came to 13 bases. The germline V gene encodes CDR1 MGHRA and CDR2 YSYEKL. In nucleotides, the CDR3 is TGCGCCAGCAGCCAAGTGGGGGGTGCAGGTCAGCCCCAGCATTTT. Translating it yields CASSQVGGAGQPQHF.

This clone was counted once. The chain is built from TRBV7-2 and TRBJ2-7; D is unclear. Trimming removed 1 base at V and 0 bases at J, with 7 bases between. Germline V gives CDR1 SGHTA, CDR2 FQGNSA. This CDR3 is built from 14 residues. The CDR3 reads CASSLDSNSYEQYF. For the CDR3, the DNA is TGTGCCAGCAGCTTAGACTCAAACTCCTACGAGCAGTACTTC.

V and J are TRBV7-2 and TRBJ1-3; D not resolved. The CDR3 consists of 14 residues. V was clipped by 5 bases and J by 2 bases, with 10 bases between them. Germline assignment: CDR1 SGHTA and CDR2 FQGNSA. As DNA, the CDR3 is TGTGCCAGCAGCCTGGGCCAGACTGGAAACACCATATATTTT. It yields the protein CASSLGQTGNTIYF. The full variable domain, rest sourced from reference TRBV7-2 and TRBJ1-3, is GAGVSQSPSNKVTEKGKDVELRCDPISGHTALYWYRQSLGQGLEFLIYFQGNSAPDKSGLPSDRFSAERTGGSVSTLTIQRTQQEDSAVYLCASSLGQTGNTIYFGEGSWLTVV.

This clone was detected only once. V usage is TRBV27 and J usage is TRBJ2-7; TRBD1 matches at 8 bases. The junction had 6 bases not matched to a gene; V was cut back by 0 bases and J by 2 bases. The length of the CDR3 is 16 residues. Germline CDR1 is MNHEY and CDR2 is SMNVEV (reference sequence). CDR3 bases: TGTGCCAGCAGTTTATCGTCACAGGGGGACGCCTACGAGCAGTACTTC. Its protein product is CASSLSSQGDAYEQYF.

The rearrangement joins TRBV6-5 to TRBJ1-1; D gene ambiguous. Germline V gives CDR1 MNHEY, CDR2 SVGAGI. There are 14 residues in the CDR3. V was clipped by 0 bases and J by 5 bases, with 10 bases between them. Written as DNA, the CDR3 is TGTGCCAGCAGTTACTCCGAGGGAGCGACTGAAGCTTTCTTT. Encoded protein: CASSYSEGATEAFF.

A single count supports this clone. The rearrangement links TRBV21-1 to TRBJ2-3; TRBD2 was called by the table and not checked on the DNA. TRBV21-1 corresponds to a pseudogene. This CDR3 spans 15 amino acids. The CDR3 bases are TGTGCCAGCAGCAAGCTAGCGGGGGGGCGGGATACGCAGTATTTT. Protein: CASSKLAGGRDTQYF.

This rearrangement joins TRBV7-2 to TRBJ2-6; TRBD2 might be the D (5 bases). Trimming shortened V by 7 bases and J by 0 bases, and 13 bases separated the two germline ends. CDR1 and CDR2 from the germline V gene are SGHTA and FQGNSA. The CDR3 covers 16 residues. The CDR3 region has the DNA TGTGCCAGCAACATGGGAGTTACCTCTGGGGCCAACGTCCTGACTTTC. Amino acid sequence: CASNMGVTSGANVLTF.

For the CDR3, the DNA is TGTGCCAGCAGCGTAGTAATGGGCACGAACACCGGGGAGCTGTTTTTT. Its translation: CASSVVMGTNTGELFF. The gene calls are TRBV9 and TRBJ2-2; no definite D call. The CDR3 length is 16 residues. CDR1 and CDR2 from the germline V gene are SGDLS and YYNGEE. Trimming cost V 0 bases and J 0 bases, with 9 bases left between them.